This T cell receptor beta chain was found in a study of graft-versus-host responses after intestinal transplantation. Regarding the study as a whole: High graft-versus-host to host-versus-graft clonal ratios were found in allografts of patients who had graft-donor T cell macrochimerism. The recipient marrow held GvH clones, and some of them showed up first in ileum or blood.

Sequenced by immunoSEQ multiplex PCR; TCRdb stores in-frame clones only, minus some. The table has 90,000 to 95,000 clones, 80% to 95% seen once. Worth noting for this clone: Antigen specificity is unknown.

J was trimmed by 0 bases and V by 5 bases; bases with no gene match: 3. CDR3 size: 14 residues. CDR1 is SGHVS, CDR2 FQNEAQ, per germline. The chain joins TRBV7-8 to TRBJ1-2, with 7 bases that match TRBD1. This TCR was sampled from a human donor who received an intestinal transplant. The sequencing here drew on unstimulated CD8+ T cells sorted from spleen or lymph node cells, taken before intestinal transplant. The CDR3 DNA follows: TGTGCCAGCAGCCTGGGACAGACTAACTATGGCTACACCTTC. This sequence encodes CASSLGQTNYGYTF.